This paragraph covers one TCR beta chain sequence. CDR3 size: 14 residues. CDR1 is MDHEN, CDR2 SYDVKM, per germline. J was trimmed by 4 bases and V by 4 bases; bases with no gene match: 5. The source of the sample is a study of patients and donors after allogeneic stem cell transplantation. Each CDR3 protein gets one entry after TCRdb re-called the RT-PCR reads with MiXCR. The sample records roughly 960,000 distinct CDR3 sequences, about 20% being singletons. The sample comprised blood, either unsorted or a sorted T cell fraction (not recorded which). V and J are TRBV28 and TRBJ2-3, with 7 bases lining up with TRBD1. This TCR was sampled from a human donor who was either an allogeneic HSCT recipient or a stem cell or donor lymphocyte infusion donor (not recorded which). It is not recorded whose cells these are; they may come from a transplant donor. The CDR3 region has the DNA TGTGCCAGCAGTTCGACAGGGTTTGCAGATACGCAGTATTTT. Amino acid sequence: CASSSTGFADTQYF.